This T cell receptor beta chain was recovered during a study of beta chain features in type 1 diabetes (dated by TCRdb to 2016 to 2018). Background for the entire study: Mean age, gender distribution, total cell number and subset yield were not different between patients and healthy donors. Across all samples, around 99 million sorted cells were examined, and cell number per subset correlated strongly with RNA yield. The study compared TCRB repertoires of sorted circulating CD4+ T cell subsets between recently diagnosed type 1 diabetes patients and matched healthy donors. Regulatory and stem cell-like memory subsets were isolated from only 8 patients and roughly 8 healthy donors, whereas naive and central memory subsets came from all 30 or so donors. Study-wide conclusions, independent of this receptor: Because the HLA sub-analyses included only small numbers of individuals, any influence of HLA type on TCRB rearrangement was left unresolved. A moderate but significant shortening of TCRB CDR3 length was observed in type 1 diabetes patients in all four CD4+ subsets. At VDJ recombination sites, type 1 diabetes patients had fewer insertions and more deleted nucleotides, which implies abnormalities in thymic rearrangement. Shorter templates might be favored by PCR, yet because patient and control samples were amplified and corrected together, any such skew would affect both groups equally. The naive, central memory and regulatory TCRB repertoires appeared to resemble one another more closely among patients than among healthy donors. Because cDNA rather than genomic DNA was sequenced, highly expressing activated cells could have been over-represented, although no difference in activation and CD3 levels was found between groups.

For this clone: Its antigen target is currently unknown. No much larger clone is present one base from it, and per-base qualities are unavailable.

From each donor, a single peripheral blood sample of around 120 mL on average was drawn into heparinised tubes. Naive, central memory, regulatory and stem cell-like memory CD4+ T cells were sorted on a BD FACSAria II using a panel including CD45RO, CCR7, CD25, CD127, CD95 and CD27. All sorted populations exceeded 95% purity. PBMCs were separated immediately by Lymphoprep density gradient centrifugation and were stained directly, without being cultured. So that batch effects would be minimized, each experiment stained and sorted samples in pairs, pairing one healthy donor with one patient. The CDR3, cysteine through phenylalanine, is 12 amino acids long. The CDR3 DNA has 36 bases and is translated from base 1. V lost 1 base and J lost 5 bases; the stretch between them is 5 bases long. The germline V gene provides CDR1 LGHNT and CDR2 FRNRAP. The High Capacity cDNA Reverse Transcription Kit was used to reverse transcribe all of the isolated RNA, meaning that expressed TCRB transcripts were what got sequenced. Naive, central memory and regulatory T cell samples underwent deep immunoSEQ sequencing, averaging roughly 3.3 million total reads per sample. Sorted cells were lysed in RLT buffer and RNA was extracted with DNase-treated RNeasy Micro or Mini kits, depending on cell number. To prevent cross-contamination, each cell subset was processed individually, whereas patient and healthy donor samples were processed jointly. The immunoSEQ multiplex PCR was used to amplify TCRB sequences from cDNA, yielding 87-bp fragments that span the CDR3 region. Amplicons were sequenced on the Illumina HiSeq platform. The original methods were these. PCR bias was corrected computationally using synthetic template baselines, and reads within Hamming distance 2 were collapsed, with unmergeable singletons discarded. Reads were aligned against IMGT to assign V, D and J genes, CDR3 length and insertions or deletions at six rearrangement sites. Within each subset, clonotype counts were normalized to the number of sorted cells before true diversity and Gini coefficients were calculated with the tcR R package. The overlap coefficient, calculated on TCRB nucleotide sequences, was used to quantify repertoire sharing. TCRdb provides this immuneACCESS table in a form limited to in-frame rearrangements. Some clones are lacking; in checked studies, under half of them reflect an unresolved V gene, and why the rest are absent is not known. V and J calls and clone size are given by that table; D and trimming were obtained from the DNA. Present in this sample are around 170,000 clones, less than 9.5% of which were seen just once. The ten biggest clones cover 2.3% of the sample.

This sequence originates from a woman younger than 30 in good health. The material sequenced was central memory CD4+ T cells from blood. The sequence is built from TRBV12-5 and TRBJ2-5; the D gene cannot be named for sure. At the DNA level, the sequence is TGTGCTAGTGGTTTGGGCAGGGAGACCCAGTACTTC. This is translated as CASGLGRETQYF.